These 27 T cell receptor beta chains were all obtained from the same sample, sequenced in a study of post-analysis software for immune sequencing data. Study-wide results and limits: The five TRBV segments detected at higher frequency in patients than in controls included TRBV5-6, TRBV5-1 and TRBV20-1.

The antigens these receptors bind are not known. Prepared libraries of TCR beta cDNA carried unique molecular identifiers. TCRdb fed the PCR reads into MiXCR, producing one record per CDR3 protein. The sample lists fewer than 700,000 distinct CDR3 sequences, roughly 45% occurring once. Sequencing used blood. The receptor set was obtained from a girl aged 5-17 years with multiple sclerosis.

This clonotype was seen just once. The chain combines TRBV20-1 with TRBJ2-3; TRBD2 aligns across 11 bases. Unmatched junction bases numbered 15, after V lost 4 bases and J lost 6 bases. The CDR3 is made up of 17 amino acids. CDR1 DFQATT and CDR2 SNEGSKA come from the germline V gene (reference sequence). This CDR3 is CSANSGTSGFQGDTQYF. For the CDR3, the DNA is TGCAGTGCTAACTCCGGGACTAGCGGATTCCAGGGGGATACGCAGTATTTT.

This clonotype came up a few times. The chain combines TRBV20-1 with TRBJ2-3; 12 bases agree with TRBD2. The CDR3 has 15 residues. V was clipped by 5 bases and J by 5 bases; unmatched bases: 8. Germline CDR1 reads DFQATT; CDR2 reads SNEGSKA (reference sequence). The CDR3 here is CSAALAGGQGDTQYF. CDR3 in DNA: TGCAGTGCTGCTCTAGCGGGGGGGCAGGGAGATACGCAGTATTTT.

The V gene is TRBV4-1, the J gene TRBJ1-5; a weak D match, TRBD1 (6 bases). The V gene lost 1 base and the J gene lost 7 bases, with 11 bases spanning the gap. The CDR3 sequence is 14 residues long. Germline V gene lookup returns CDR1 MGHRA and CDR2 YSYEKL. The CDR3 spells CASSQVQGGQPQHF. CDR3 nucleotides: TGCGCCAGCAGCCAAGTACAGGGAGGCCAGCCCCAGCATTTT.

The CDR3 DNA reads as TGCGCCAGCAGCCAGGTTGCCGGGGAGCTGTTTTTT. It is translated as CASSQVAGELFF. The rearrangement joins TRBV4-1 to TRBJ2-2, with D uncertain. The CDR3 consists of 12 residues. Germline lookup yields CDR1 MGHRA and CDR2 YSYEKL. V shed 3 bases and J shed 6 bases, with 5 bases lying between them.

CDR3 region: CASSLGVAGANEQYF. Written as DNA, the CDR3 is TGTGCCAGCAGCTTAGGGGTAGCGGGAGCAAACGAGCAGTACTTC. The chain is built from TRBV7-6 and TRBJ2-7; 9 bases are shared with TRBD2. The CDR3 covers 15 residues. The V and J ends lost 1 base and 5 bases, in that order; junction bases with no gene match: 6. From germline, CDR1 is SGHVS and CDR2 FNYEAQ.

This clonotype came up once. The rearrangement joins TRBV7-2 to TRBJ2-7; possibly TRBD1 for D (5 bases). The end of the DNA aligns better with TRBJ2-5, so the J call may be wrong. Germline loops: CDR1 SGHTA, CDR2 FQGNSA. This CDR3 contains 15 residues. The CDR3 coding sequence is TGTGCCAGCAGAAGGGGCGCGAGCCCCAGGGAGACCCAGTACTTC. Protein sequence: CASRRGASPRETQYF.

This clonotype was counted only a few times. The gene calls are TRBV5-6 and TRBJ2-7; possible D gene TRBD1, 6 bases. Trimming pared 5 bases from V and 3 bases from J, leaving 15 bases between. The CDR3 consists of 14 residues. The germline CDR1 and CDR2 sequences are SGHDT and YYEEEE. CDR3 amino acids: CASSYPTGNYEQYF. The CDR3, as DNA: TGTGCCAGCAGTTACCCTACAGGGAACTACGAGCAGTACTTC.

A few counts support this clonotype. The J gene is TRBJ1-1, the V gene TRBV27, with D unclear. V dropped 10 bases and J dropped 11 bases, with 17 bases sitting between them. This CDR3 is built from 11 residues. Germline lookup yields CDR1 MNHEY and CDR2 SMNVEV (reference sequence). The CDR3, as DNA: TGTGCCACCACCCGAGGGTTCGAGGCTTTCTTT. Translated: CATTRGFEAFF.

This clonotype was counted a single time. One junction end disagrees with the germline gene, perhaps due to a read error. The chain has TRBV15 and TRBJ2-1; TRBD2 matches 7 bases. CDR1 LNHNV and CDR2 YYDKDF come from the germline V gene (reference sequence). The CDR3 has 16 amino acids. The CDR3 DNA sequence: TGTACCACCAGCAGAAGCGGGGCCAGCTTCCCCAGTGAGCAGTTCTTC. Translated, it gives CTTSRSGASFPSEQFF.

The V and J genes are TRBV4-1 and TRBJ1-6; TRBD1 might be the D (6 bases). CDR3 length equals 15 residues. The ends were cut back, 0 bases at V and 8 bases at J, with 11 bases in the middle. CDR1 is MGHRA and CDR2 is YSYEKL in the germline V gene. The CDR3 here is CASSQDRTAYSPLHF. The CDR3 DNA reads TGCGCCAGCAGCCAAGATCGGACAGCTTATTCACCCCTCCACTTT.

This clonotype was detected only a few times. The V and J genes are TRBV9 and TRBJ2-4; D might be TRBD1 (8 bases). The last part of the DNA fits TRBJ2-7 better; the J call may be wrong. The CDR3 loop spans 14 amino acids. Germline values: CDR1 SGDLS, CDR2 YYNGEE. Here the CDR3 DNA reads TGTGCCAGCAGCGCCAGACAGGGGAGGGACGAGCAGTACTTC. Protein product: CASSARQGRDEQYF.

This clonotype was observed once. This chain connects TRBV12-3 or TRBV12-4 to TRBJ2-1; 8 nucleotides line up with TRBD1. The CDR3 extends over 15 amino acids. The V and J ends lost 6 bases and 2 bases, in that order; junction bases with no gene match: 6. CDR3 residues: CASSRDRQTYNEQFF. The DNA for the CDR3 is TGTGCCAGCAGCCGGGACAGGCAGACCTACAATGAGCAGTTCTTC.

As DNA, the CDR3 is TGCAGTGCTACTACTAGCGGGAAGAGCACAGATACGCAGTATTTT. Amino acid sequence: CSATTSGKSTDTQYF. The rearrangement uses TRBV20-1 and TRBJ2-3, with 10 bases aligning to TRBD2. The CDR3 spans 15 residues. V lost 4 bases and J lost 0; bases outside the gene matches: 4. CDR1 is DFQATT and CDR2 is SNEGSKA in the germline V gene (reference sequence).

The sample holds one count of this clonotype. The chain carries TRBV15 and TRBJ2-1; D perhaps matches TRBD1 (5 bases). Trimming removed 5 bases at V and 12 bases at J, with 17 bases between. The germline gives CDR1 LNHNV, CDR2 YYDKDF (reference sequence). The CDR3 covers 13 residues. CDR3 in amino acids: CATSSLSSRGQFF. The CDR3 DNA reads TGTGCCACCAGCTCCCTCTCCTCTAGGGGGCAGTTCTTC. The entire variable domain, with the rest obtained from reference TRBV15 and TRBJ2-1, is as follows: DAMVIQNPRYQVTQFGKPVTLSCSQTLNHNVMYWYQQKSSQAPKLLFHYYDKDFNNEADTPDNFQSRRPNTSFCFLDIRSPGLGDTAMYLCATSSLSSRGQFFGPGTRLTVL.

The chain combines TRBV12-3 or TRBV12-4 with TRBJ2-6, with 8 bases aligning to TRBD1. The trim removed 7 bases at V and 0 bases at J, leaving 11 bases unmatched. The CDR3 spans 18 residues. The CDR3 is CASTQRVRGPSGANVLTF. The CDR3 region has the DNA TGTGCCAGCACCCAGAGGGTCAGGGGGCCCTCTGGGGCCAACGTCCTGACTTTC.

J is TRBJ1-4 and V is TRBV20-1; 7 nucleotides line up with TRBD1. Germline CDR1 DFQATT, CDR2 SNEGSKA (reference sequence). The CDR3 is made up of 14 amino acids. Germline trimming cut 3 bases from V and 6 bases from J; bases unmatched to any gene: 7. CDR3 loop: CSASPDRVDEKLFF. In nucleotides, the CDR3 is TGCAGTGCTAGCCCCGACAGGGTGGATGAAAAACTGTTTTTT.

The chain combines TRBV4-2 with TRBJ1-5; D unclear. Trimming removed 3 bases at V and 3 bases at J, with 12 bases between. The CDR3 extends over 15 amino acids. CDR1 and CDR2 (germline): LGHNA, YNFKEQ. Written as DNA, the CDR3 is TGTGCCAGCAGCCAGGTACAGAACAACAATCAGCCCCAGCATTTT. The encoded protein is CASSQVQNNNQPQHF.

This clonotype was detected only a few times. The chain carries TRBV4-1 and TRBJ2-7; 7 bases line up with TRBD1. This CDR3 spans 14 amino acids. Trimming removed 5 bases from V and 4 bases from J; junction bases left unmatched: 8. CDR1 MGHRA and CDR2 YSYEKL come from the germline V gene. CDR3 amino acids: CASSSLGTEYEQYF. CDR3 sequence (DNA): TGCGCCAGCAGCTCCCTTGGGACAGAATACGAGCAGTACTTC.

The chain's CDR3 is CASSLARWPSYEQYF. The CDR3 region has the DNA TGTGCCAGCAGCTTAGCGCGGTGGCCCTCCTACGAGCAGTACTTC. The chain has TRBV7-2 and TRBJ2-7; D is unresolved. This CDR3 has 15 residues. Germline V gene data show CDR1 as SGHTA and CDR2 as FQGNSA. The V gene lost 0 bases and the J gene lost 0 bases, with 9 bases spanning the gap.

This clonotype appeared a few times. The J gene is TRBJ2-7, the V gene TRBV20-1; TRBD2 is a possible D gene (6 bases). Germline-derived CDR1 and CDR2 are DFQATT and SNEGSKA (reference sequence). The CDR3 consists of 14 residues. The V end was cut by 1 base, the J end by 0 bases, with 10 bases between. CDR3 protein: CSARGLASSYEQYF. The CDR3 coding sequence is TGCAGTGCTAGAGGTCTAGCGAGCTCCTACGAGCAGTACTTC.

The chain recombines TRBV4-1 with TRBJ2-1, with unresolved D. The CDR3 consists of 14 residues. Germline V gene sequence: CDR1 MGHRA, CDR2 YSYEKL. Trimming took 5 bases from V and 2 from J, leaving 10 bases between them. CDR3 in amino acids: CASSGQVTYNEQFF. CDR3 nucleotides: TGCGCCAGCAGCGGGCAGGTTACCTACAATGAGCAGTTCTTC.

This chain joins TRBV20-1 and TRBJ2-3, with 8 positions matching TRBD2. V shed 4 bases, J shed 3 bases, and the junction held 9 bases outside the gene matches. CDR3 length equals 15 residues. The germline V gene has CDR1 DFQATT and CDR2 SNEGSKA (reference sequence). CDR3 DNA: TGCAGTGCTATTGCCGGGGGGGGACTAACAGATACGCAGTATTTT. This translates into CSAIAGGGLTDTQYF.

The CDR3 is CASRRSTGQVADYNEQFF. CDR3 sequence (DNA): TGTGCCAGCAGACGATCTACGGGACAGGTGGCGGACTACAATGAGCAGTTCTTC. The chain combines TRBV12-3 or TRBV12-4 with TRBJ2-1, with TRBD1 matching 8 bases. After removal of 6 bases from V and 3 bases from J, the junction contained 16 bases not matched to a gene. The CDR3 spans 18 residues.

V usage is TRBV4-1 and J usage is TRBJ2-5; D may be TRBD1 (6 bases). The CDR3 length is 15 residues. Germline CDR1 is MGHRA and CDR2 is YSYEKL. Trimming left V 1 base short and J 9 bases short, with 18 bases between. The CDR3 protein is CASSQGPGQRRSQYF. The CDR3 bases are TGCGCCAGCAGCCAAGGACCCGGACAGCGAAGGTCCCAGTACTTC.

The rearrangement links TRBV20-1 to TRBJ2-3; the D is unclear. From germline, CDR1 is DFQATT and CDR2 SNEGSKA (reference sequence). V was shortened by 2 bases and J by 7 bases, with 16 bases between the two germline ends. The CDR3 is 14 residues long. The CDR3 protein is CSARSPTGRNTQYF. CDR3 nucleotide sequence: TGCAGTGCTAGATCACCGACCGGGCGGAATACGCAGTATTTT.

The chain joins TRBV6-4 to TRBJ1-5; D unresolved. The germline V gene has CDR1 MRHNA and CDR2 SNTAGT. The V end lost 3 bases, the J end lost 5 bases, and 8 bases lay between the germline ends. This CDR3 is 13 amino acids long. The CDR3 region is CASSERLHQPQHF. DNA of the CDR3: TGTGCCAGCAGTGAGAGGTTGCATCAGCCCCAGCATTTT.

The gene calls are TRBV5-1 and TRBJ2-1, with TRBD1 matching over 7 bases. The CDR3 contains 16 residues. With 0 bases clipped from V and 2 bases from J, the junction kept 5 bases outside the gene matches. The germline gives CDR1 SGHRS, CDR2 YFSETQ. DNA of the CDR3: TGCGCCAGCAGCTTGGCGACAGGGCAGACCTACAATGAGCAGTTCTTC. Its translation is CASSLATGQTYNEQFF. Full variable domain (rest looked up from reference TRBV5-1 and TRBJ2-1): KAGVTQTPRYLIKTRGQQVTLSCSPISGHRSVSWYQQTPGQGLQFLFEYFSETQRNKGNFPGRFSGRQFSNSRSEMNVSTLELGDSALYLCASSLATGQTYNEQFFGPGTRLTVL.